The clone carrying this T cell receptor (beta chain) was counted only a few times. Its target is unknown. A read error is possible here, since a much larger clone lies one base away. This entry comes from a study of blood T cells in healthy people across ages. As for the study in general: About one barcoded beta molecule was captured per two T cells (by template switching).

Findings of the study overall: Per-million-T-cell TCR beta diversity fell roughly linearly with age.

CDR1 SGHRS and CDR2 YFSETQ come from the germline V gene. This CDR3 is 13 amino acids long. V dropped 4 bases and J dropped 6 bases, with 13 bases sitting between them. Combining a sample-barcoded 5' primer with a J-beta primer mix, a second PCR ran for about 7 to 11 cycles. Via MiXCR, TCRdb re-called the 5' RACE reads, giving one row per CDR3 protein. The sample holds 600,000 or so distinct CDR3 sequences; approximately 30% are singletons and the top ten take 15% to 19%. V gene TRBV5-1 combines with J gene TRBJ1-2, with a weak D call TRBD1 (5 bases). This sequence was found in a woman of 80 years or more in good health. The sequenced material came from blood. The CDR3 coding sequence is TGCGCCAGCAGCCCAACAAGGGGCGATGGCTACACCTTC. Its translation: CASSPTRGDGYTF.